This TCR beta chain was captured in a study of early T cells in non-severe SARS-CoV-2 infection. TCRdb independently ran MiXCR on the 5' RACE reads; one entry per CDR3 protein. The table lists some 66,000 distinct CDR3 sequences, approximately 8.3% of them singletons, with around 3.5% in the top ten. This CDR3 has 18 amino acids. V lost 9 bases and J lost 3; bases outside the gene matches: 21. The V gene's germline CDR1 is SGHTA and CDR2 FQGNSA. The rearrangement joins TRBV7-2 to TRBJ2-3; 7 nucleotides align to TRBD1. The material sequenced was whole blood. This TCR was recovered from an adult who was a healthcare worker with PCR-confirmed SARS-CoV-2 infection or an uninfected control (not recorded which). The CDR3 here is CASPGRTGKHLETDTQYF. The DNA of the CDR3 is TGTGCCAGTCCGGGGCGGACAGGCAAACACTTGGAGACAGATACGCAGTATTTT.